This T cell receptor (beta chain) was profiled in a study of Graves' ophthalmopathy and Graves' hyperthyroidism. Germline CDR1 is SEHNR and CDR2 is FQNEAQ (reference sequence). The CDR3 is 16 amino acids. The germline V and J ends were trimmed by 6 bases and 6 bases, with 23 bases remaining between them. Diagnosis was based on clinical symptoms, serum thyroxine, TRAb, thyroid ultrasound and orbital computed tomography. The sequenced template was RNA, covering the TCR beta CDR3 region. HTBI-primed first-round RT-PCR preceded second-round multiplex PCR. Each CDR3 protein gets one entry after TCRdb re-called the multiplex PCR reads with MiXCR. The sample lists 500,000 to 700,000 distinct CDR3 sequences, about 35% occurring once.

The material sequenced was peripheral blood or thyroid tissue (not recorded which). J is TRBJ1-1 and V is TRBV7-9; D not resolved. This TCR was recovered from an adult man with Graves' hyperthyroidism. CDR3 region: CASSFVRAGSSSEAFF. The CDR3, as DNA: TGTGCCAGCAGTTTTGTCCGGGCAGGCTCCTCTTCTGAAGCTTTCTTT. The variable domain in full, with the rest retrieved from reference TRBV7-9 and TRBJ1-1, is DTGVSQNPRHKITKRGQNVTFRCDPISEHNRLYWYRQTLGQGPEFLTYFQNEAQLEKSRLLSDRFSAERPKGSFSTLEIQRTEQGDSAMYLCASSFVRAGSSSEAFFGQGTRLTVV.